The 5 T cell receptor beta chains below were found in one sample sequenced in a study of shared clonotypes between healthy human individuals. Sequencing was performed with immunoSEQ multiplex PCR; in TCRdb, only in-frame clones are kept and a portion is missing. The sample holds about 980,000 clones, 76% seen once. Sequencing was done on a sample of memory CD4+ T cells sorted from blood. Subset defined: CD45RA-negative fraction. Receptors originate from a man aged 18 to 29 in good health.

V gene TRBV11-3 combines with J gene TRBJ2-5, with 9 bases lining up with TRBD2. This CDR3 has 13 amino acids. V lost 5 bases to trimming and J lost 3 bases; unmatched junction nucleotides: 1. Germline V gene lookup returns CDR1 SGHNT and CDR2 YENEEA. The CDR3 sequence: CASSQRGEETQYF. The CDR3 coding sequence is TGTGCCAGCAGCCAGCGGGGGGAAGAGACCCAGTACTTC.

The chain recombines TRBV27 with TRBJ1-4; D is unclear. This CDR3 has 13 residues. Germline values: CDR1 MNHEY, CDR2 SMNVEV (reference sequence). Trimming pared 5 bases from V and 1 base from J, leaving 5 bases between. CDR3: CASSDLTNEKLFF. The CDR3 DNA follows: TGTGCCAGCAGTGACTTAACTAATGAAAAACTGTTTTTT.

The V and J genes are TRBV14 and TRBJ1-2, with 8 bases aligning to TRBD1. The V segment lost 4 bases and the J segment 3 bases; nucleotides outside the gene matches: 7. Germline CDR1 is SGHDN and CDR2 is FVKESK. The CDR3 sequence is 15 residues long. The DNA of the CDR3 is TGTGCCAGCAGCCCCCAGGACAGGGTACACTATGGCTACACCTTC. It codes for CASSPQDRVHYGYTF.

About this clone: Different DNA sequences within this sample yield the same CDR3. The chain combines TRBV5-1 with TRBJ2-3, with 9 nucleotides matching TRBD1. Trimming took 1 base from V and 1 from J; bases not matched to a gene: 1. The CDR3 runs to 15 residues. Germline CDR1 and CDR2: SGHRS and YFSETQ. CDR3 protein: CASSLRQGGTDTQYF. CDR3 nucleotides: TGCGCCAGCAGCTTGCGACAGGGGGGCACAGATACGCAGTATTTT.

The rearrangement joins TRBV5-1 to TRBJ2-5; the match to TRBD2 covers 8 bases. Germline loops: CDR1 SGHRS, CDR2 YFSETQ. With 4 bases clipped from V and 1 base from J, the junction kept 6 bases outside the gene matches. The CDR3 runs to 15 residues. The CDR3 DNA sequence: TGCGCCAGCAGCCCTCCCCGGGGGGGCCAAGAGACCCAGTACTTC. This encodes CASSPPRGGQETQYF.